A single sample gave rise to the 28 T cell receptor beta chains below, sequenced in a study of blood T cell repertoires in COVID-19. Here immunoSEQ multiplex PCR was the method, and the copy in TCRdb shows in-frame clones only, minus some. This sample has some 530,000 clones, with approximately 83% found just once. The sample taken for sequencing was peripheral blood. These receptor sequences come from a human donor in a cohort sampled during active COVID-19.

This sequence joins TRBV5-6 and TRBJ1-1; TRBD1 is a possible D gene (6 bases). In germline, CDR1 is SGHDT, CDR2 YYEEEE. V lost 4 bases, J lost 4 bases, and 11 bases lay in between. This CDR3 has 13 residues. The CDR3 DNA is TGTGCCAGCAGCCCCGGACAGTTCACTGAAGCTTTCTTT. Residues: CASSPGQFTEAFF.

The J gene is TRBJ2-1, the V gene TRBV29-1, with TRBD2 matching 7 bases. This CDR3 is 14 amino acids long. Per germline, CDR1 SQVTM and CDR2 ANQGSEA. Trimming cost V 4 bases and J 0 bases; bases outside gene matches: 3. The CDR3 sequence is CSVVPSGSYNEQFF. CDR3 nucleotides: TGCAGCGTTGTCCCTAGCGGCTCCTACAATGAGCAGTTCTTC.

V and J are TRBV18 and TRBJ2-1, with no clear D. The CDR3 consists of 18 residues. V lost 0 bases, J lost 2 bases, and 17 bases lay in between. CDR1 and CDR2 (germline): KGHSH, LQKENI. CDR3 residues: CASSPPPSPRQTYNEQFF. The CDR3 DNA reads TGTGCCAGCTCACCACCGCCCTCACCCCGTCAGACCTACAATGAGCAGTTCTTC.

Comment on this clone: Other DNA sequences in this sample translate to the same CDR3. This chain connects TRBV12-3 or TRBV12-4 to TRBJ1-1, with 9 bases matching TRBD1. This CDR3 has 12 amino acids. The J segment lost 10 bases and the V segment lost 6 bases, leaving 6 bases of the junction unmatched. Here the CDR3 reads CASRRQGERAFF. The CDR3, as DNA: TGTGCCAGCAGGCGACAGGGGGAGAGAGCTTTCTTT.

The J gene is TRBJ2-3, the V gene TRBV7-2, with D possibly TRBD1 on 7 matching bases. The CDR3 has 15 amino acids. Trimming left V 2 bases short and J 3 bases short, with 12 bases between. Germline CDR1 and CDR2: SGHTA and FQGNSA. CDR3 nucleotide sequence: TGTGCCAGCAGCTTACAGGGGGGAGTTACAGATACGCAGTATTTT. Protein product: CASSLQGGVTDTQYF.

The CDR3 region has the DNA TGTGCCAGCAGCTACAGGGCAGGGGGCACTGAAGCTTTCTTT. It encodes CASSYRAGGTEAFF. This chain uses TRBV7-9 with TRBJ1-1, with TRBD1 identical over 7 bases. This CDR3 region has 14 residues. V trimming: 4 bases; J trimming: 4 bases; junction bases outside the gene matches: 6. CDR1 is SEHNR and CDR2 is FQNEAQ in the germline V gene (reference sequence).

V and J are TRBV11-2 and TRBJ2-7; D is uncertain. Germline CDR1 reads SGHAT; CDR2 reads FQNNGV. The CDR3 length is 11 residues. Trimming stripped 5 bases from V and 4 bases from J, with 6 bases between. The CDR3 DNA reads as TGTGCCAGCAGCCCCAATTACGAGCAGTACTTC. It yields the protein CASSPNYEQYF.

The gene calls are TRBV15 and TRBJ2-7, with 10 bases lining up with TRBD2. The trim removed 3 bases at V and 5 bases at J, leaving 7 bases unmatched. Germline V CDR1 and CDR2: LNHNV, YYDKDF (reference sequence). The CDR3 consists of 15 residues. The DNA of the CDR3 is TGTGCCACCAGCAGTTTTAGCGGGAGGTTGAACGAGCAGTACTTC. This codes for CATSSFSGRLNEQYF.

This clone was detected only a few times. The V gene is TRBV12-5, the J gene TRBJ2-1, with D possibly being TRBD2 (5 bases). CDR3 length equals 14 residues. The V gene lost 4 bases and the J gene lost 5 bases, with 12 bases spanning the gap. Per germline, CDR1 LGHNT and CDR2 FRNRAP. The CDR3 reads CASGSPMGDNEQFF. The CDR3, as DNA: TGTGCTAGTGGTTCCCCGATGGGAGACAATGAGCAGTTCTTC.

For this clone: Other DNA sequences in this sample translate to the same CDR3. V usage is TRBV19 and J usage is TRBJ1-1; D is perhaps TRBD1 (5 bases). In germline, CDR1 is LNHDA, CDR2 SQIVND (reference sequence). This CDR3 comprises 13 residues. The V end was cut by 7 bases, the J end by 1 base, with 10 bases between. Here the CDR3 reads CASTLTENTEAFF. The CDR3 bases are TGTGCCAGTACCCTGACAGAGAACACTGAAGCTTTCTTT.

The rearrangement links TRBV11-2 to TRBJ2-7; no firm D call. V lost 5 bases and J 4 bases, leaving 6 bases between the germline ends. Germline values: CDR1 SGHAT, CDR2 FQNNGV. The CDR3 contains 11 residues. CDR3 loop: CASSETYEQYF. In DNA form, the CDR3 reads TGTGCCAGCAGCGAGACTTACGAGCAGTACTTC.

The chain combines TRBV7-6 with TRBJ2-7, with 9 bases lining up with TRBD1. V lost 5 bases, J lost 10 bases, and 9 bases stayed unmatched. Germline CDR1 is SGHVS and CDR2 is FNYEAQ. The CDR3 is made up of 13 amino acids. The CDR3 reads CASSLEGQGKQYF. The CDR3 DNA sequence: TGTGCCAGCAGCCTCGAGGGACAGGGTAAACAGTACTTC.

The chain couples TRBV27 to TRBJ2-7; 7 bases line up with TRBD2. This CDR3 has 12 amino acids. Trimming at V came to 6 bases and at J to 11 bases, leaving 10 bases not matched to a gene. The germline gives CDR1 MNHEY, CDR2 SMNVEV (reference sequence). The CDR3 nucleotides read TGTGCCAGCAGGGTATACGGGAGGCAAGAGTACTTC. It encodes CASRVYGRQEYF.

The genes are TRBV9 and TRBJ2-3, with 8 bases identical to TRBD2. The CDR3 covers 15 residues. Trimming at V came to 2 bases and at J to 5 bases, leaving 7 bases not matched to a gene. Germline lookup yields CDR1 SGDLS and CDR2 YYNGEE. The CDR3 protein is CASSVDSGRVDTQYF. Here the CDR3 DNA reads TGTGCCAGCAGCGTGGACAGCGGGAGAGTAGATACGCAGTATTTT. Based on the CDR3 plus reference TRBV9 and TRBJ2-3, the full variable domain is DSGVTQTPKHLITATGQRVTLRCSPRSGDLSVYWYQQSLDQGLQFLIQYYNGEERAKGNILERFSAQQFPDLHSELNLSSLELGDSALYFCASSVDSGRVDTQYFGPGTRLTVL.

This chain links TRBV6-5 with TRBJ2-1; 8 bases map to TRBD1. This CDR3 contains 14 residues. Germline CDR1 is MNHEY and CDR2 is SVGAGI. With 5 bases clipped from V and 5 bases from J, the junction kept 5 bases outside the gene matches. The CDR3 DNA is TGTGCCAGCAGTAGACAGGGGATACACAATGAGCAGTTCTTC. Encoded protein: CASSRQGIHNEQFF.

V and J are TRBV4-2 and TRBJ1-1; 8 nucleotides line up with TRBD1. This CDR3 region has 15 residues. J gave up 2 bases and V 1 base, and 3 bases lay outside the gene matches. Germline-derived CDR1 and CDR2 are LGHNA and YNFKEQ. CDR3 sequence (DNA): TGTGCCAGCAGCCAAGTAGGACAGGGCAACACTGAAGCTTTCTTT. This gives the protein CASSQVGQGNTEAFF.

The CDR3 protein is CASSKGLGSCIDLPYGYTF. In DNA, the CDR3 is TGTGCCAGCAGCAAAGGACTTGGCTCTTGTATAGATCTCCCTTATGGCTACACCTTC. The V and J genes are TRBV21-1 and TRBJ1-2. TRBV21-1 is annotated as a pseudogene. This CDR3 has 19 amino acids.

V usage is TRBV19 and J usage is TRBJ1-1, with no clear D. CDR1 LNHDA and CDR2 SQIVND come from the germline V gene (reference sequence). This CDR3 has 13 residues. With 8 bases removed from V and 4 bases from J, the gap between germline ends came to 14 bases. The DNA for the CDR3 is TGTGCCAGTTACAACAGAGTATTCACTGAAGCTTTCTTT. This gives the protein CASYNRVFTEAFF.

The V call is TRBV19, the J call TRBJ1-5; 9 bases agree with TRBD1. CDR1 and CDR2 (germline): LNHDA, SQIVND (reference sequence). The CDR3 has 15 amino acids. V lost 7 bases, J lost 1 base, and 5 bases stayed unmatched. The CDR3, as DNA: TGTGCCAGTAAGGGGGACAGGGCAAGCAATCAGCCCCAGCATTTT. This sequence encodes CASKGDRASNQPQHF.

The gene calls are TRBV6-6 and TRBJ2-3; 9 nucleotides match TRBD1. From germline, CDR1 is MNHNY and CDR2 SVGAGI (reference sequence). V dropped 9 bases and J dropped 6; count of bases not matched to a gene: 7. The CDR3 has 13 amino acids. CDR3 DNA: TGTGCCAGTTGGACAGGGGATACGGATACGCAGTATTTT. Residues: CASWTGDTDTQYF.

This clone was seen a single time. The rearrangement joins TRBV7-3 to TRBJ2-7; 7 bases line up with TRBD2. The junction had 11 bases not matched to a gene; V was cut back by 5 bases and J by 4 bases. This CDR3 region has 15 residues. CDR1 is SGHTA, CDR2 FQGTGA, per germline. CDR3 in DNA: TGTGCCAGCAGCCCCGGGGGGTCGGAGACTTACGAGCAGTACTTC. Its translation: CASSPGGSETYEQYF. The full variable domain, in which reference TRBV7-3 and TRBJ2-7 provide the parts outside the CDR3, is GAGVSQTPSNKVTEKGKYVELRCDPISGHTALYWYRQSLGQGPEFLIYFQGTGAADDSGLPNDRFFAVRPEGSVSTLKIQRTERGDSAVYLCASSPGGSETYEQYFGPGTRLTVT.

The chain carries TRBV6-6 and TRBJ1-2; the D gene is possibly TRBD1 (6 bases). Trimming took 6 bases from V and 11 from J, leaving 19 bases between them. In germline, CDR1 is MNHNY, CDR2 SVGAGI (reference sequence). The CDR3 sequence is 13 residues long. The CDR3 nucleotides read TGTGCCAGCAGACACGCCCCGGACAGACAGTACACCTTC. The encoded protein is CASRHAPDRQYTF.

The chain employs TRBV7-9 and TRBJ1-2; 7 bases match TRBD1. The CDR3 has 16 residues. The germline gives CDR1 SEHNR, CDR2 FQNEAQ (reference sequence). Trimming cost V 5 bases and J 7 bases; bases outside gene matches: 16. CDR3 sequence: CASSRGDQGEWSGYTF. The CDR3 DNA is TGTGCCAGCAGCCGCGGAGATCAGGGGGAATGGAGTGGCTACACCTTC.

The rearrangement uses TRBV6-4 and TRBJ1-1; possible D gene TRBD1, 5 bases. The CDR3 length is 13 residues. V was trimmed by 6 bases and J by 6 bases, leaving 14 bases between them. The germline gives CDR1 MRHNA, CDR2 SNTAGT. This chain's CDR3 is CASSAGGIAEAFF. In nucleotides, the CDR3 is TGTGCCAGCAGCGCGGGGGGGATCGCTGAAGCTTTCTTT.

To note about this clone: The sample holds other DNA sequences that translate to the same CDR3. The rearrangement links TRBV27 to TRBJ1-1; no clear D gene. Germline assignment: CDR1 MNHEY and CDR2 SMNVEV (reference sequence). CDR3 length equals 14 residues. V shed 2 bases and J shed 2 bases, with 9 bases lying between them. The CDR3 DNA reads as TGTGCCAGCAGTTTAAGAGGGCTCAACACTGAAGCTTTCTTT. Translated, it gives CASSLRGLNTEAFF.

The chain uses TRBV3-1 (or the pseudogene TRBV3-2) and TRBJ2-1; D is undetermined. V lost 4 bases, J lost 0 bases, and 10 bases lay in between. CDR1 LGHDT and CDR2 YNNKEL come from the germline V gene (reference sequence). The CDR3 is 15 residues long. CDR3 DNA: TGTGCCAGCAGCCCCGTTTCCAGCTCCTACAATGAGCAGTTCTTC. Amino acids: CASSPVSSSYNEQFF.

The rearrangement uses TRBV5-1 and TRBJ2-5; possibly TRBD2 for D (5 bases). V lost 1 base to trimming and J lost 5 bases, with 15 bases between them. CDR3 length equals 15 residues. Germline V gives CDR1 SGHRS, CDR2 YFSETQ. The CDR3 here is CASSLTAGPAETQYF. CDR3 nucleotide sequence: TGCGCCAGCAGCTTGACGGCGGGCCCGGCGGAGACCCAGTACTTC.

This clone was recorded many times. The V call is TRBV11-1, the J call TRBJ2-3; weak D call: TRBD2 (5 bases). Trimming cost V 2 bases and J 5 bases, with 17 bases left between them. The CDR3 spans 16 residues. Germline CDR1 reads SGHAT; CDR2 reads FQDESV (reference sequence). Here the CDR3 reads CASSLIESSREDTQYF. CDR3 coding DNA: TGTGCCAGCAGCTTAATCGAGTCTAGCCGGGAAGATACGCAGTATTTT.